These T cell receptor beta chains were read from a single sample in a study of CD8+ T cells in alopecia areata. Clones were sequenced by immunoSEQ multiplex PCR, and TCRdb holds only the in-frame ones, with some missing. The table shows more than 95,000 clones, with 58% occurring only once. The sequenced sample was CD8+ T cells sorted from blood, obtained at week 4, from a patient treated with tofacitinib. These TCRs come from a human donor with alopecia areata. Both conserved end residues are part of each CDR3. A D gene is named only where the DNA matches it firmly. Clone size is given for some rows only: seen once, a few or many times, or a class if the clone is expanded.

TRBJ1-2 | . | TRBV5-6 | 14 | TRBD1 | TGTGCCAGCAGCTCCGGGACAGGGAGCCATGGCTACACCTTC | CASSSGTGSHGYTF
TRBJ2-1 | . | TRBV11-2 | 12 | . | TGTGCCAGCAGCTTAACGGTCAATGAGCAGTTCTTC | CASSLTVNEQFF
TRBJ1-2 | . | TRBV30 | 12 | . | TGTGCCTGGAGTGGAGGGACGGAGGGCTACACCTTC | CAWSGGTEGYTF
TRBJ1-2 | few | TRBV29-1 | 14 | . | TGCAGCGTTGACCGGGACTTCGGTAACTATGGCTACACCTTC | CSVDRDFGNYGYTF
TRBJ1-1 | . | TRBV7-6 | 13 | . | TGTGCCAGCAGCTTAGGGGGGGCAGGGATCGCTTTCTTT | CASSLGGAGIAFF
TRBJ2-1 | . | TRBV7-2 | 14 | . | TGTGCCAGCAGCTCCCCCTGGGACGTGGATGAGCAGTTCTTC | CASSSPWDVDEQFF
TRBJ1-2 | . | TRBV14 | 13 | . | TGTGCCAGCAGCCAAGACACAGGCTATGGCTACACCTTC | CASSQDTGYGYTF
TRBJ1-1 | . | TRBV7-9 | 15 | . | TGTGCCAGCAGCTTACCCCGGACGGGGAACACTGAAGCTTTCTTT | CASSLPRTGNTEAFF
TRBJ1-1 | once | TRBV30 | 16 | . | TGTGCCTGGCTTATGTTACCCGGGACGGATTACACTGAAGCTTTCTTT | CAWLMLPGTDYTEAFF
TRBJ1-2 | . | TRBV29-1 | 15 | . | TGCAGCGTTGATATCGGGCAGCAAGAGGACTATGGCTACACCTTC | CSVDIGQQEDYGYTF
TRBJ1-1 | once | TRBV30 | 12 | . | TGTGCCTGGAATTGGGCGGGCACTGAAGCTTTCTTT | CAWNWAGTEAFF
TRBJ1-2 | . | TRBV4-1 | 17 | . | TGCGCCAGCAGCCAAGCTCTGATTTACCCGAGTTTCTATGGCTACACCTTC | CASSQALIYPSFYGYTF
TRBJ1-5 | few | TRBV19 | 16 | . | TGTGCCAGTACCCCTCTTAGGGAGCTGGGCAATCAGCCCCAGCATTTT | CASTPLRELGNQPQHF
TRBJ1-1 | . | TRBV30 | 12 | . | TGTGCCTGGAGTGAGAGTAACACTGAAGCTTTCTTT | CAWSESNTEAFF
TRBJ1-1 | . | TRBV29-1 | 12 | . | TGCAGCGTTGAGTCAACAGAGCCTGAAGCTTTCTTT | CSVESTEPEAFF
TRBJ1-2 | . | TRBV29-1 | 15 | TRBD1 | TGCAGCGTTGAGGGACAGGAGCCCTCTAACTATGGCTACACCTTC | CSVEGQEPSNYGYTF
TRBJ1-2 | . | TRBV6-5 | 13 | . | TGTGCCAGCCGTTTCAGGGGCGACTATGGCTACACCTTC | CASRFRGDYGYTF
TRBJ2-1 | . | TRBV29-1 | 14 | TRBD1 | TGCAGCGCCCCCCCGGGACAGGGTAGCCATGAGCAGTTCTTC | CSAPPGQGSHEQFF
TRBJ2-7 | . | TRBV27 | 15 | TRBD2 | TGTGCCAGCAGTTTAACAGCGGGGGTCCGCTACGAGCAGTACTTC | CASSLTAGVRYEQYF
TRBJ2-7 | . | TRBV29-1 | 12 | TRBD1 | TGCAGCGTTGCAGGGACAGGCTACGAGCAGTACTTC | CSVAGTGYEQYF
TRBJ2-1 | few | TRBV27 | 13 | . | TGTGCCAGCAGTTTGGGCGGTCGGAATGAGCAGTTCTTC | CASSLGGRNEQFF
TRBJ2-5 | once | TRBV6-1 | 13 | TRBD1 | TGTGCCATCCCCGGGACAGGGGAAGAGACCCAGTACTTC | CAIPGTGEETQYF
TRBJ2-2 | few | TRBV29-1 | 12 | . | TGCAGCGTTGAGGACACGGGCGGGGAGCTGTTTTTT | CSVEDTGGELFF
TRBJ2-1 | . | TRBV6-4 | 13 | . | TGTGCCAGCAGTGACTCGTACCAAAATGAGCAGTTCTTC | CASSDSYQNEQFF
TRBJ1-2 | . | TRBV7-2 | 12 | . | TGTGCCAGCAGCGTACAGGGACTCTCGACCTCCTTC | CASSVQGLSTSF
TRBJ2-1 | . | TRBV12-5 | 13 | . | TGTGCTAGTGGTGCTTCAACAAACAATGAGCAGTTCTTC | CASGASTNNEQFF
TRBJ2-5 | . | TRBV30 | 15 | . | TGTGCCTGGAGTGTGTTAGCGGGACAGGAAGAGACCCAGTACTTC | CAWSVLAGQEETQYF
TRBJ1-3 | . | TRBV30 | 14 | . | TGTGCCTGGGGCGACGGAAGCTCTGGAAACACCATATATTTT | CAWGDGSSGNTIYF
TRBJ2-1 | . | TRBV5-6 | 17 | . | TGTGCCAGCAGCTTGTTTGTGGGGGGCACGTCCTACAATGAGCAGTTCTTC | CASSLFVGGTSYNEQFF
TRBJ2-5 | . | TRBV29-1 | 14 | . | TGCAGCGTTGGAACCCTCGAGGTTGGAGAGACCCAGTACTTC | CSVGTLEVGETQYF